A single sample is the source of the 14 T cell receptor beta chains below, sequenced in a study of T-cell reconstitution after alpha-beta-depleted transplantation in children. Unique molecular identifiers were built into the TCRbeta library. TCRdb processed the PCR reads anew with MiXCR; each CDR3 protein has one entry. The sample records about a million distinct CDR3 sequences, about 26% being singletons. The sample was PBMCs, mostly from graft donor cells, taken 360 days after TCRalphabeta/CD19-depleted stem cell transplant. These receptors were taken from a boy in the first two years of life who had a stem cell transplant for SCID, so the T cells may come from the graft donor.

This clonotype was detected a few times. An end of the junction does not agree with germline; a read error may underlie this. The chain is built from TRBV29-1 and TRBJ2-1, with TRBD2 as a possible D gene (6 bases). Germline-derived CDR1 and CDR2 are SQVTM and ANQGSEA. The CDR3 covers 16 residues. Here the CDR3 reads CSVEVGGFSYNEQLLW. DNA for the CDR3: TGCAGCGTTGAAGTTGGAGGGTTCTCCTACAATGAGCAGTTACTCTGG.

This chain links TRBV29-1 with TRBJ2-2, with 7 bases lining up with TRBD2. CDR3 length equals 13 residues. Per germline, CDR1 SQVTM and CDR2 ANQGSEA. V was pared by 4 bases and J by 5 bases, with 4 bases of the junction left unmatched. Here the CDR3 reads CSVGAAGTGELFF. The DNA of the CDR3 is TGCAGCGTTGGGGCAGCGGGAACCGGGGAGCTGTTTTTT.

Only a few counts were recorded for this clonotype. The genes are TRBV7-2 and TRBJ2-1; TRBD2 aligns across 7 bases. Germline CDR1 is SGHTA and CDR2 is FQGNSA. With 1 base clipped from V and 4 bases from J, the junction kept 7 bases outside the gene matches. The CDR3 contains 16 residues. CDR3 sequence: CASSLDRGVVYNEQFF. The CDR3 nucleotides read TGTGCCAGCAGCTTAGATCGGGGGGTCGTATACAATGAGCAGTTCTTC.

The DNA of the CDR3 is TGCGCCAGCAGCTTCGACCGCGTTCCTAACACTGAAGCTTTCTTT. Its protein product is CASSFDRVPNTEAFF. This chain connects TRBV5-1 to TRBJ1-1; D not resolved. The CDR3 sequence is 15 residues long. CDR1 is SGHRS, CDR2 YFSETQ, per germline. V was shortened by 2 bases and J by 2 bases, with 13 bases between the two germline ends.

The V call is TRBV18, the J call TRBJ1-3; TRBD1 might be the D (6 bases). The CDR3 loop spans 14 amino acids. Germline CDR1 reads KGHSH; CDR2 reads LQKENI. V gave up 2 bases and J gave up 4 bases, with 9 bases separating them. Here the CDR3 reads CASSPSGQGNTIYF. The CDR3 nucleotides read TGTGCCAGCTCACCAAGTGGACAGGGAAACACCATATATTTT.

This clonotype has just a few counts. The CDR3: CATSEWGVGSRTGELFF. The CDR3 DNA is TGTGCCACCAGCGAGTGGGGAGTGGGGTCACGGACCGGGGAGCTGTTTTTT. The chain recombines TRBV24-1 with TRBJ2-2; D possibly corresponds to TRBD2 (5 bases). This CDR3 has 17 amino acids. V was pared by 7 bases and J by 5 bases, with 22 bases between. The germline gives CDR1 KGHDR, CDR2 SFDVKD.

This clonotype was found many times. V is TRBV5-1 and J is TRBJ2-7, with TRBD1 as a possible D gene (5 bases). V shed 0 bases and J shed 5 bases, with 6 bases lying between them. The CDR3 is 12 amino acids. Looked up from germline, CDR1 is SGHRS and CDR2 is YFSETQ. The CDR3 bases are TGCGCCAGCAGCTTGGTAGGGGACGAGCAGTACTTC. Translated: CASSLVGDEQYF. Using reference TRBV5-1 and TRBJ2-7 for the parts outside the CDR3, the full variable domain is KAGVTQTPRYLIKTRGQQVTLSCSPISGHRSVSWYQQTPGQGLQFLFEYFSETQRNKGNFPGRFSGRQFSNSRSEMNVSTLELGDSALYLCASSLVGDEQYFGPGTRLTVT.

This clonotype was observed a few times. The CDR3 loop reads CASSLDPGTGIYGYTF. The CDR3 coding sequence is TGCGCCAGCAGCTTGGACCCAGGGACAGGGATCTATGGCTACACCTTC. The gene calls are TRBV5-1 and TRBJ1-2; 9 nucleotides match TRBD1. The V gene end was trimmed by 0 bases and the J gene end by 4 bases; junction bases not matched to a gene: 7. Germline V lookup: CDR1 SGHRS, CDR2 YFSETQ. This CDR3 comprises 16 residues.

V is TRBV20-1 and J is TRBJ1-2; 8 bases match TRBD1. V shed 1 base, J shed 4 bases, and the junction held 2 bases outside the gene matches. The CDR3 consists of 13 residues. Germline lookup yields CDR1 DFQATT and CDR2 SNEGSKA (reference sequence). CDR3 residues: CSARADRVYGYTF. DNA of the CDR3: TGCAGTGCTAGAGCGGACAGGGTCTATGGCTACACCTTC.

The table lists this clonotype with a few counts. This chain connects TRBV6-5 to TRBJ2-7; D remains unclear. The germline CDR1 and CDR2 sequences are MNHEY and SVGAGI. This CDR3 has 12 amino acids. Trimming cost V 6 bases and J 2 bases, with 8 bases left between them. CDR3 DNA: TGTGCCAGCAGCCGGAACACCTACGAGCAGTACTTC. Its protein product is CASSRNTYEQYF.

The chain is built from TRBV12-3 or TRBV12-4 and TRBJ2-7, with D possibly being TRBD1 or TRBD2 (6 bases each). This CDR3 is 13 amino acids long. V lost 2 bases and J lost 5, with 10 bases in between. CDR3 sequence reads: CASSLWGAHEQYF. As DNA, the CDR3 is TGTGCCAGCAGTTTATGGGGGGCGCACGAGCAGTACTTC.

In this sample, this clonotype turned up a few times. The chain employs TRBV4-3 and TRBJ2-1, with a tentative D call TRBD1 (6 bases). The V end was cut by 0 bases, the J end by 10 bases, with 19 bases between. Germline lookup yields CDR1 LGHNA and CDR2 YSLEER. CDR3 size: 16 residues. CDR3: CASSQDWSMGAREQFF. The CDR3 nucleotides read TGCGCCAGCAGCCAAGATTGGAGTATGGGGGCCCGAGAGCAGTTCTTC.

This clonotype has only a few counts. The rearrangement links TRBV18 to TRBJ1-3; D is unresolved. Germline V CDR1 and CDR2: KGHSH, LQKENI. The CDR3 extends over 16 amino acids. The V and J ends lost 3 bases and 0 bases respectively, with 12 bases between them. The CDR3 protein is CASSPFASSSGNTIYF. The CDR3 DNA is TGTGCCAGCTCACCGTTTGCGTCGAGCTCTGGAAACACCATATATTTT.

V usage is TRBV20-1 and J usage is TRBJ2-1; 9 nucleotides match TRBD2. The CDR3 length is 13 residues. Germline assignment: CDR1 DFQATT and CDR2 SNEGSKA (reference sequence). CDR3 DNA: TGCAGGGCGGGGGGGCGCTCCTACAATGAGCAGTTCTTC. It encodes CRAGGRSYNEQFF.